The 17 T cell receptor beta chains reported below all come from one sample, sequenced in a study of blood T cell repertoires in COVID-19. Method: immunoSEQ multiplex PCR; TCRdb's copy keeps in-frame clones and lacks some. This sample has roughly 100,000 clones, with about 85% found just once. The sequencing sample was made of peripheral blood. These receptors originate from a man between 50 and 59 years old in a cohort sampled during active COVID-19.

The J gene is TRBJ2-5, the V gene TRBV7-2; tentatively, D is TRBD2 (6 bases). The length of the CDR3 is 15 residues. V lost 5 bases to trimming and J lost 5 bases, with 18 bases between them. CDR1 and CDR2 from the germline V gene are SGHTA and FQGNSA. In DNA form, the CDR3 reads TGTGCCAGCAGCCCAGCGGCTAGCGCCGGGGAGACCCAGTACTTC. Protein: CASSPAASAGETQYF.

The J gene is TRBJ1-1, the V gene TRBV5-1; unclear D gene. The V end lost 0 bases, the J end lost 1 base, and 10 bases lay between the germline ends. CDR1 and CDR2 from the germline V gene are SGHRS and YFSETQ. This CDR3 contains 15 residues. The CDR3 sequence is CASSLVRAGNTEAFF. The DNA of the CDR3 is TGCGCCAGCAGCTTGGTGCGGGCCGGGAACACTGAAGCTTTCTTT.

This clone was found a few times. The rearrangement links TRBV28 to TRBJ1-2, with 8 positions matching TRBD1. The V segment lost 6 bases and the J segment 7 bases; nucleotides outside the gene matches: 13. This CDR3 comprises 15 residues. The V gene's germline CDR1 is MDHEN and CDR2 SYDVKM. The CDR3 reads CASSLSGRGQGGYTF. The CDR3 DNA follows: TGTGCCAGCAGCCTGAGCGGCAGGGGGCAAGGTGGCTACACCTTC.

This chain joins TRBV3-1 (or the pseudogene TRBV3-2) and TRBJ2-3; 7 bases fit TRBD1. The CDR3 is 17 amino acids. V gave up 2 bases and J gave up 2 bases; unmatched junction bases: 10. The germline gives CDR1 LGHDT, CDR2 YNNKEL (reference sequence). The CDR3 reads CASSQSKWGQPTDTQYF. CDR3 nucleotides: TGTGCCAGCAGCCAATCTAAATGGGGACAGCCCACAGATACGCAGTATTTT.

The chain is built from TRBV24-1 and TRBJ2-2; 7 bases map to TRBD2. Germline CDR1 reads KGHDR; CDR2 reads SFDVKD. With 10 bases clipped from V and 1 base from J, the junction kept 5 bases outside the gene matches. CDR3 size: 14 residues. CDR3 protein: CATHGGLNTGELFF. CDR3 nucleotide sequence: TGTGCCACTCACGGGGGGTTGAACACCGGGGAGCTGTTTTTT.

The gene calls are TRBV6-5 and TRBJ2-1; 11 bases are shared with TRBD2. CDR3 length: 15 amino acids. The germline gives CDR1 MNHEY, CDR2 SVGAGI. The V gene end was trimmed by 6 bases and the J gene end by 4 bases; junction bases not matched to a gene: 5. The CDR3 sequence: CASRSGTSGYNEQFF. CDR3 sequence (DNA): TGTGCCAGCAGGTCCGGGACTAGCGGATACAATGAGCAGTTCTTC.

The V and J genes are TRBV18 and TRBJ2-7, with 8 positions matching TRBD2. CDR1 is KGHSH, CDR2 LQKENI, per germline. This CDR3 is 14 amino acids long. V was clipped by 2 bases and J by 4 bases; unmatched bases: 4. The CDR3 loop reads CASSPKRGPYEQYF. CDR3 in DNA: TGTGCCAGCTCACCAAAGCGGGGGCCGTACGAGCAGTACTTC.

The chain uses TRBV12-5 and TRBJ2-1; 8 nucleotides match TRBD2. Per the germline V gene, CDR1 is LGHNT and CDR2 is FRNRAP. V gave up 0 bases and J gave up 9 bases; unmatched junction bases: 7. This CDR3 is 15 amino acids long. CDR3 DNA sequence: TGTGCTAGTGGTTTGGTACGGGGGGGCCCTGGTGAGCAGTTCTTC. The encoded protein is CASGLVRGGPGEQFF.

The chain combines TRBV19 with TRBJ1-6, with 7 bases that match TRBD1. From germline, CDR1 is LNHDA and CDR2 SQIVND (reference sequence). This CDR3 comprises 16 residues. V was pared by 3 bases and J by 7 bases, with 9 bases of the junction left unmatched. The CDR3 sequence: CASSILSGQKNSPLHF. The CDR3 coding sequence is TGTGCCAGTAGTATTTTATCGGGACAGAAAAATTCACCCCTCCACTTT.

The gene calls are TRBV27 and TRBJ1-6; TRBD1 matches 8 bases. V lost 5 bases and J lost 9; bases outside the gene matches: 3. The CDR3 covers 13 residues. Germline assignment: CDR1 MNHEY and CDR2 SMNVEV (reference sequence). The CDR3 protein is CASSMTGVSPLHF. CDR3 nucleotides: TGTGCCAGCAGTATGACAGGGGTTTCACCCCTCCACTTT.

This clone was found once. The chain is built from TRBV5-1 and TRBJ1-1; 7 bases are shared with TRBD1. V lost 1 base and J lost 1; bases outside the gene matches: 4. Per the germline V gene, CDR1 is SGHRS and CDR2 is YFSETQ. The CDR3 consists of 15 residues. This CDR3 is CASSLFRQGNTEAFF. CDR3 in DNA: TGCGCCAGCAGCTTGTTTCGACAGGGGAACACTGAAGCTTTCTTT.

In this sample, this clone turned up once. As DNA, the CDR3 is TGTGCCAGCTCGGGTACTGTCGTCGAGACCCAGTACTTC. Translation: CASSGTVVETQYF. The chain carries TRBV2 and TRBJ2-5; D is undetermined. Per the germline V gene, CDR1 is SNHLY and CDR2 is FYNNEI. Trimming removed 8 bases at V and 5 bases at J, with 15 bases between. The length of the CDR3 is 13 residues.

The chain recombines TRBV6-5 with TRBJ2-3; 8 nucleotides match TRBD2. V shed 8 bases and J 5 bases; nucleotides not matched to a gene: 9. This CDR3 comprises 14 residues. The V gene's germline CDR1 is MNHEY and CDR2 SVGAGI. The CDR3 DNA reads TGTGCCAGCTTACACGGGGGGGCGATAGATACGCAGTATTTT. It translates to CASLHGGAIDTQYF.

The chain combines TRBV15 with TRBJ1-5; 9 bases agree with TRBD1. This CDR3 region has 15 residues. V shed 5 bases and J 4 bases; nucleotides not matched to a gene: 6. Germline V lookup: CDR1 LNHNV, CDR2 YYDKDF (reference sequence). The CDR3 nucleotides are TGTGCCACCAGCCTGGGGACAGGGTCGAATCAGCCCCAGCATTTT. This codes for CATSLGTGSNQPQHF.

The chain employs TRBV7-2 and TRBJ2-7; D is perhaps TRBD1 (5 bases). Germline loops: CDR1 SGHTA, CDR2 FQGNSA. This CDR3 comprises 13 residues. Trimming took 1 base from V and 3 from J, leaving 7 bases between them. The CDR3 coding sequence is TGTGCCAGCAGCTTAGGACAGCACTACGAGCAGTACTTC. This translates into CASSLGQHYEQYF.

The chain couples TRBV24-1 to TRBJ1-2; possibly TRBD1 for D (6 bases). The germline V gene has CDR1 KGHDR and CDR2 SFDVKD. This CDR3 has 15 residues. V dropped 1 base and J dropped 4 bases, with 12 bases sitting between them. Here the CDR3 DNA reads TGTGCCACCAGTGATTTTAAGGACAGTTCCTATGGCTACACCTTC. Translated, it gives CATSDFKDSSYGYTF.

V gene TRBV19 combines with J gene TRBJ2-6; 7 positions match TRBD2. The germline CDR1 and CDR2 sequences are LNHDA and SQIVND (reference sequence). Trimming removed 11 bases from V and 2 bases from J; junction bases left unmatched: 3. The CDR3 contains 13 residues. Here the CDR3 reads CAGRGPGANVLTF. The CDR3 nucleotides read TGTGCCGGGAGGGGCCCTGGGGCCAACGTCCTGACTTTC.